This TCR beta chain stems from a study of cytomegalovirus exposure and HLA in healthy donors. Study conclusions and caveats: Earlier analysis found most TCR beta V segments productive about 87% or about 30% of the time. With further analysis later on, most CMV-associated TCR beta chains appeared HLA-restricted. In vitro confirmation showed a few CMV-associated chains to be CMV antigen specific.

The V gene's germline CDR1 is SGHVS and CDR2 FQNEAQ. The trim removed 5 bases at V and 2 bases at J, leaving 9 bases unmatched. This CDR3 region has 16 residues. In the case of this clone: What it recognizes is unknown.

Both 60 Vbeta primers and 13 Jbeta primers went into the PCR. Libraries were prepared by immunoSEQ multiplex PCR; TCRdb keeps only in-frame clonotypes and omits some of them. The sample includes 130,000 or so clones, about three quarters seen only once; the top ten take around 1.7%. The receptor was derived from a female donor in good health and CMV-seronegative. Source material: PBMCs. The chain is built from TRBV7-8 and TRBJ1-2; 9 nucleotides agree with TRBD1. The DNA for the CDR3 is TGTGCCAGCAGCCCACCACTGACAGGGGGAAACTATGGCTACACCTTC. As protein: CASSPPLTGGNYGYTF.